This TCR beta chain was captured in a study of early stage breast cancer tumors (dated by TCRdb to 2016 to 2017). Looking at the study overall: Of the approximately 15 invasive breast tumors, more than 9 were found to be estrogen receptor-positive, progesterone receptor-positive and HER2-negative. On average, each sample got 7.5 to 10-fold read coverage. A total of roughly 2.5 million templates, representing approximately 1,100,000 unique clonotypes, were detected across all samples. About 65% of the 12 ER+/PR+/HER2- tumors were invasive ductal carcinomas, while the other four were invasive lobular carcinomas.

Two independent genomic DNA replicates were amplified for each sample, with roughly 0.5 ug used for blood and approximately 1.5 ug for tumor or normal breast. TCRB sequencing of genomic DNA was carried out with the ImmunoSeq Intro kit according to the manufacturer's instructions. The multiplex PCR ran for 31 cycles using proprietary primers and spike-in control sequences for absolute quantification. Single-end 150-bp reads were used to sequence an 87-bp fragment spanning the CDR3 plus the flanking V and J genes. Each lane of an Illumina MiSeq using version 3.0 chemistry carried seven multiplexed samples, with two replicates per sample. In the paper's pipeline: The vendor's proprietary pipeline handled the raw data processing, merging both replicates into a single result for each sample. A clonotype was defined as productive rearrangements that share the same V-gene family, CDR3 amino acid sequence and J-gene segment. To compute clonality, the normalized Shannon entropy (Pielou evenness) of TCRB abundances was subtracted from 1. T cell density was estimated as total templates divided by the number of input cells, with the number of input cells inferred from the DNA input amount. Recon was used with default parameters to estimate total repertoire diversity and clonality. A clonotype was considered tumor-enriched if its abundance in tumor exceeded 0.1% and was at least 32-fold higher than its abundance in normal breast. TCRdb limited this immuneACCESS table to in-frame rearrangements with V and J called. A share of clones is missing; checked studies link under half to unresolved V genes, and the rest is unexplained. V and J calls and clone size are those listed in that table; D and trimming were worked out from the DNA. Present in this sample are about 10,000 clones, roughly 68% of which were seen just once. Jointly, the top ten make up around 7% of the sample.

From V the trimming removes 3 bases and from J it removes 5 bases, while the gene matches leave 3 bases of the junction unaccounted for. CDR3 length: 14 amino acids, cysteine to phenylalanine. Only the CDR3 part of the read is kept: 42 bases, read in frame from the first base. Taken from the germline V gene, the CDR1 and CDR2 loops are SGHTA and FQGNSA. Dicing about 17-50 mg of tumor tissue typically gave a DNA yield of more than 3 ug. The study profiled bulk TCR beta-chain repertoires in matched peripheral blood, tumor and adjacent normal breast tissue taken from approximately 16 patients with early-stage breast cancer. After resection, tumor tissue identified by eye was cut out and put into prechilled RNAlater. A TissueLyser II was used to homogenize diced tumor tissue (about 19-50 mg) in RLTplus buffer containing beta-mercaptoethanol and antifoaming agent. The Qiagen AllPrep DNA/RNA Mini kit was used for genomic DNA extraction.

With respect to this clone: The clone's antigen remains unknown. No much larger clonotype is one base removed from it; base qualities were not supplied.

The paper's findings and limits, for the study overall: Tumors showed about 2.4-fold higher T cell density and higher clonality than adjacent normal breast tissue. Because the cohort was small, analysis by tumor subtype was not possible. Enriched TCRB sequences shared across patients were mostly commonly generated sequences, unlikely to play an important role in the tumor microenvironment. Chain pairing and functional markers such as CD4, CD8 and FOXP3 were missed by bulk genomic DNA sequencing of unsorted cells. Repertoires from blood and normal breast were more alike than repertoires from blood and tumor, and in 14 of 16 patients, comparing each tissue with blood separated tumor from normal.

The receptor was derived from a person aged 45-60 years with breast cancer. The chain is made from TRBV7-2 and TRBJ2-5, and TRBD1 matches 10 of the central bases. The sample comprised breast tumor tissue. This receptor carries the CDR3 CASSLDRGSETQYF. The DNA sequence follows: TGTGCCAGCAGCTTGGACAGGGGGTCCGAGACCCAGTACTTC.